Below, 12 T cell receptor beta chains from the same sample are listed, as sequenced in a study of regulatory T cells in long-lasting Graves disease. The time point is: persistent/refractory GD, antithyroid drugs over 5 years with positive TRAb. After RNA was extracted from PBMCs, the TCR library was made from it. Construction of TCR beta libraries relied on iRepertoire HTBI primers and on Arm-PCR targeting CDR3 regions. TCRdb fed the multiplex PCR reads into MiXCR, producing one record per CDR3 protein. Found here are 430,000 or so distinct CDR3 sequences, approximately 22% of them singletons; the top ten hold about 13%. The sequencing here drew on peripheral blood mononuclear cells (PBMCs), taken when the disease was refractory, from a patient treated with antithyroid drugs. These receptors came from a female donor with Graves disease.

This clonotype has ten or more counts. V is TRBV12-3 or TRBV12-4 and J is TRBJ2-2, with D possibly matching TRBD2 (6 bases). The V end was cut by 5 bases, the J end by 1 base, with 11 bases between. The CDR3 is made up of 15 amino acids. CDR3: CASSPGLQNTGELFF. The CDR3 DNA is TGTGCCAGCAGTCCCGGACTACAGAACACCGGGGAGCTGTTTTTT.

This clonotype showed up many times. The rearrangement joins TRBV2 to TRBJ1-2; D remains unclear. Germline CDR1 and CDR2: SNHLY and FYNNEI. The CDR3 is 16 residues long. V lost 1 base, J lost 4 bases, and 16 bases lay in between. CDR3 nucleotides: TGTGCCAGCAGTGAAGTTCTGAGGGATTTCGTCTATGGCTACACCTTC. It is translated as CASSEVLRDFVYGYTF.

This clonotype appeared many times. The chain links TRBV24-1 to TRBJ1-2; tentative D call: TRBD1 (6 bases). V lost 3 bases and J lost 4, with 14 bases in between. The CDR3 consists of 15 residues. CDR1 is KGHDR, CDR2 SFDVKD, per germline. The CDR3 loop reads CATSDPRTDVYGYTF. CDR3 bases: TGTGCCACCAGTGATCCCCGGACAGACGTCTATGGCTACACCTTC.

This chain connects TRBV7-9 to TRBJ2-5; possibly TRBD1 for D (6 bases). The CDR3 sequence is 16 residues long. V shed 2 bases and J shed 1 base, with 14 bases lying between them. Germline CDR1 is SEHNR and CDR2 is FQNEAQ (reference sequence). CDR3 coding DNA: TGTGCCAGCAGCTTACCCCTGGCGGACAGCCAAGAGACCCAGTACTTC. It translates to CASSLPLADSQETQYF.

Here the CDR3 reads CASSPRQAISSGNTIYF. The CDR3 region has the DNA TGTGCCAGCAGCCCCCGACAGGCGATCTCCTCTGGAAACACCATATATTTT. The gene calls are TRBV7-9 and TRBJ1-3, with D maybe TRBD1 (6 bases). This CDR3 comprises 17 residues. CDR1 is SEHNR and CDR2 is FQNEAQ in the germline V gene (reference sequence). The ends were cut back, 5 bases at V and 0 bases at J, with 17 bases in the middle.

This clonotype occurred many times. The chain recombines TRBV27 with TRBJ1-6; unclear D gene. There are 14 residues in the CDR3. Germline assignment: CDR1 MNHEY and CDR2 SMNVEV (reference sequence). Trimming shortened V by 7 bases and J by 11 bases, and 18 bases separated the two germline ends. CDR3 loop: CASKAREKLPPLHF. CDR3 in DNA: TGTGCCAGCAAGGCCCGGGAAAAACTACCACCCCTCCACTTT.

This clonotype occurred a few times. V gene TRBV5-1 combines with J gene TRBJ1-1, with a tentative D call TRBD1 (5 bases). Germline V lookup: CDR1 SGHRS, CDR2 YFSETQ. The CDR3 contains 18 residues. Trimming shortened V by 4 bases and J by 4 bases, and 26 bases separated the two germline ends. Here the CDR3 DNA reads TGCGCCAGCAGCCCCGGGAACACTCAAGTGGGGCCGACCACTGAAGCTTTCTTT. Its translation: CASSPGNTQVGPTTEAFF.

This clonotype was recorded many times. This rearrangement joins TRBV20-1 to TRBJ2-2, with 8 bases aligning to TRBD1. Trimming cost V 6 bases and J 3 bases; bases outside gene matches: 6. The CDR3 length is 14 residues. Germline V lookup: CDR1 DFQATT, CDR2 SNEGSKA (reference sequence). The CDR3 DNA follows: TGCAGTGCGACCTACAGGGGGGACACCGGGGAGCTGTTTTTT. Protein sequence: CSATYRGDTGELFF.

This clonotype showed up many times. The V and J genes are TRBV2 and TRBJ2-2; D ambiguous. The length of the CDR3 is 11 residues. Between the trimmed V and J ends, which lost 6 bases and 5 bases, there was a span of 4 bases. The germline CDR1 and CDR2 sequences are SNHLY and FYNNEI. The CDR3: CASRKTGELFF. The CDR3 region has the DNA TGTGCCAGCAGAAAAACCGGGGAGCTGTTTTTT. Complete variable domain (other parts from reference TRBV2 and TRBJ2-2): EPEVTQTPSHQVTQMGQEVILRCVPISNHLYFYWYRQILGQKVEFLVSFYNNEISEKSEIFDDQFSVERPDGSNFTLKIRSTKLEDSAMYFCASRKTGELFFGEGSRLTVL.

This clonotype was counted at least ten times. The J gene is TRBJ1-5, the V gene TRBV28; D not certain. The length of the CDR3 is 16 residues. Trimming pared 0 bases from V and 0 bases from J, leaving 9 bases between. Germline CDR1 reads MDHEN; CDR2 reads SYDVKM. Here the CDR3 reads CASSLWAQYSNQPQHF. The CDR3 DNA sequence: TGTGCCAGCAGTTTATGGGCACAGTATAGCAATCAGCCCCAGCATTTT.

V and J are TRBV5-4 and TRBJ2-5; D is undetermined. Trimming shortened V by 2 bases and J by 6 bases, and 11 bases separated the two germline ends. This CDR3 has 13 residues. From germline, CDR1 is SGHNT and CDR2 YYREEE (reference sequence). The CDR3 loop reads CASSLFAEKTQYF. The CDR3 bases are TGTGCCAGCAGCTTATTCGCGGAGAAGACCCAGTACTTC.

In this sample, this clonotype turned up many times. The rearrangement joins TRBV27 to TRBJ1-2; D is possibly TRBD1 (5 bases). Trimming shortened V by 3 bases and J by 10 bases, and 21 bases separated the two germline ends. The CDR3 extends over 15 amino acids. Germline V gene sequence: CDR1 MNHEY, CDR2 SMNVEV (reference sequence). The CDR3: CASSFNWDVGENYTF. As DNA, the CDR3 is TGTGCCAGCAGTTTTAATTGGGACGTCGGGGAGAACTACACCTTC.